These 26 T cell receptor beta chains share one sample of origin, sequenced in a study of Ad26.COV2.S vaccination and SARS-CoV-2 variants. Treatment defined: about 20 received Ad26.COV2.S at low or high dose, single or two shots; five or six received placebo; per-sample allocation not given. Specimen acquisition occurred on day 63 following the initial vaccine or placebo injection. The protocol was immunoSEQ multiplex PCR, while the TCRdb copy is restricted to in-frame clones and leaves out a portion. The sample has 440,000 or so clones, roughly 88% seen once; the top ten hold roughly 3.9%. The input for sequencing was peripheral blood, taken in a trial of Ad26.COV2.S vaccine versus placebo. The receptors were gathered from a person aged 18-65 years who received the Ad26.COV2.S COVID-19 vaccine or a placebo.

The chain joins TRBV6-5 to TRBJ2-3; tentatively, D is TRBD2 (7 bases). Germline V gives CDR1 MNHEY, CDR2 SVGAGI. The CDR3 runs to 14 residues. The V end was cut by 6 bases, the J end by 6 bases, with 16 bases between. The CDR3 loop is CASRQAGRGDTQYF. The DNA of the CDR3 is TGTGCCAGCAGACAAGCGGGAAGGGGGGATACGCAGTATTTT.

This clone showed up just a few times. The chain has TRBV11-2 and TRBJ1-2; the D is unclear. The length of the CDR3 is 14 residues. The V gene lost 0 bases and the J gene lost 4 bases, with 9 bases spanning the gap. The V gene's germline CDR1 is SGHAT and CDR2 FQNNGV. The CDR3 is CASSLDRLAYGYTF. The CDR3 DNA follows: TGTGCCAGCAGCTTAGATAGGCTCGCCTATGGCTACACCTTC.

The chain recombines TRBV12-3 or TRBV12-4 with TRBJ2-7; D gene uncertain. V was cut by 2 bases and J by 2 bases, with 7 bases left in between. There are 13 residues in the CDR3. The CDR3 bases are TGTGCCAGCAGTTTAAGTCAGCCCTACGAGCAGTACTTC. Its protein product is CASSLSQPYEQYF.

The chain recombines TRBV7-6 with TRBJ2-1; TRBD2 matches at 12 bases. With 1 base clipped from V and 2 bases from J, the junction kept 12 bases outside the gene matches. This CDR3 is built from 20 residues. The germline gives CDR1 SGHVS, CDR2 FNYEAQ. The CDR3 DNA reads TGTGCCAGCAGCTTAGTGTCCGGACTAGCGGGGAAGAAGGCCTACAATGAGCAGTTCTTC. Translation: CASSLVSGLAGKKAYNEQFF.

This chain links TRBV5-6 with TRBJ2-3, with D unclear. CDR3 length: 13 amino acids. Deletions cut 6 bases from V and 2 bases from J, with 10 bases between. Germline V gives CDR1 SGHDT, CDR2 YYEEEE. As DNA, the CDR3 is TGTGCCAGCAACCCCACCTTCACAGATACGCAGTATTTT. Protein sequence: CASNPTFTDTQYF.

The V call is TRBV6-6, the J call TRBJ2-3; 14 nucleotides match TRBD2. Germline loops: CDR1 MNHNY, CDR2 SVGAGI (reference sequence). CDR3 size: 16 residues. Trimming removed 4 bases from V and 5 bases from J; junction bases left unmatched: 5. This CDR3 is CASSFGLAGGGDTQYF. CDR3 DNA: TGTGCCAGCAGTTTTGGACTAGCGGGAGGAGGAGATACGCAGTATTTT.

This clone was detected only a few times. The chain links TRBV27 to TRBJ2-1; D possibly corresponds to TRBD2 (6 bases). V lost 2 bases and J 5 bases, leaving 7 bases between the germline ends. Per germline, CDR1 MNHEY and CDR2 SMNVEV (reference sequence). The CDR3 contains 13 residues. The CDR3 loop reads CASSLGTDNEQFF. The DNA for the CDR3 is TGTGCCAGCAGTTTAGGGACTGACAATGAGCAGTTCTTC.

This clone was recorded once. The gene calls are TRBV7-9 and TRBJ2-5; D unresolved. Trimming cost V 5 bases and J 2 bases, with 12 bases left between them. The CDR3 contains 14 residues. The germline gives CDR1 SEHNR, CDR2 FQNEAQ (reference sequence). The CDR3 nucleotides are TGTGCCAGCAGCCCTACGTGGGGTCAAGAGACCCAGTACTTC. Its protein product is CASSPTWGQETQYF.

The V gene is TRBV2, the J gene TRBJ2-1, with 7 bases fitting TRBD1. Losses at the gene ends were 5 bases for V and 1 base for J; bases not matched to a gene: 5. The CDR3 contains 15 residues. In germline, CDR1 is SNHLY, CDR2 FYNNEI. The CDR3 spells CASSQRDSSYNEQFF. CDR3 DNA sequence: TGTGCCAGCAGTCAGAGGGACAGTTCCTACAATGAGCAGTTCTTC.

The genes are TRBV18 and TRBJ2-1; 10 positions match TRBD2. Germline lookup yields CDR1 KGHSH and CDR2 LQKENI. Trimming cost V 1 base and J 6 bases; bases outside gene matches: 9. This CDR3 spans 17 amino acids. CDR3 sequence (DNA): TGTGCCAGCTCACCACGGCTAGCGGGAGACCCGTCCAATGAGCAGTTCTTC. Its translation: CASSPRLAGDPSNEQFF.

This chain connects TRBV25-1 to TRBJ2-1, with D perhaps TRBD1 or TRBD2 (5 bases each). CDR1 MGHDK and CDR2 SYGVNS come from the germline V gene. The V end lost 5 bases, the J end lost 6 bases, and 14 bases lay between the germline ends. The CDR3 extends over 14 amino acids. The chain's CDR3 is CASSNPGPSNEQFF. CDR3 DNA: TGTGCCAGCAGTAACCCGGGACCCTCCAATGAGCAGTTCTTC.

This clone was picked up one time. V usage is TRBV12-2 and J usage is TRBJ2-1. TRBV12-2 is annotated as a pseudogene. The CDR3 totals 15 residues. The CDR3 here is CASRLGRASYNEQFF. The CDR3 nucleotides are TGTGCAAGTCGCTTAGGGCGCGCCTCTTACAATGAGCAGTTCTTC.

V and J are TRBV9 and TRBJ2-1; 7 bases align to TRBD2. CDR1 is SGDLS, CDR2 YYNGEE, per germline. The V segment lost 0 bases and the J segment 5 bases; nucleotides outside the gene matches: 8. CDR3 length equals 16 residues. The CDR3 region is CASSVGAGAVDNEQFF. Here the CDR3 DNA reads TGTGCCAGCAGCGTAGGGGCGGGAGCGGTGGACAATGAGCAGTTCTTC.

This clone was seen a single time. The V and J genes are TRBV28 and TRBJ2-3; 9 bases match TRBD1. J was trimmed by 4 bases and V by 4 bases; bases with no gene match: 6. This CDR3 region has 15 residues. The germline V gene encodes CDR1 MDHEN and CDR2 SYDVKM. CDR3 sequence: CASSSLGQGPDTQYF. The CDR3 region has the DNA TGTGCCAGCAGTTCATTGGGACAGGGACCAGATACGCAGTATTTT.

The chain couples TRBV19 to TRBJ1-6, with D perhaps matching TRBD1 (5 bases). V lost 4 bases and J 10 bases, leaving 11 bases between the germline ends. Germline V gene data show CDR1 as LNHDA and CDR2 as SQIVND (reference sequence). The CDR3 totals 13 residues. CDR3 DNA: TGTGCCAGTAGTAATCAGGGACGCTCACCCCTCCACTTT. Translation: CASSNQGRSPLHF.

The table lists this clone with a count of one. The V call is TRBV9, the J call TRBJ2-7; 9 bases match TRBD2. The CDR3 has 16 residues. With 0 bases clipped from V and 4 bases from J, the junction kept 8 bases outside the gene matches. Germline CDR1 is SGDLS and CDR2 is YYNGEE. The CDR3 is CASSVEGGRGFYEQYF. Written as DNA, the CDR3 is TGTGCCAGCAGCGTAGAGGGCGGGAGGGGCTTTTACGAGCAGTACTTC. Full variable domain (outside the CDR3, taken from reference TRBV9 and TRBJ2-7): DSGVTQTPKHLITATGQRVTLRCSPRSGDLSVYWYQQSLDQGLQFLIQYYNGEERAKGNILERFSAQQFPDLHSELNLSSLELGDSALYFCASSVEGGRGFYEQYFGPGTRLTVT.

The J gene is TRBJ2-7, the V gene TRBV20-1; D call uncertain. The CDR3 length is 14 residues. The V gene lost 3 bases and the J gene lost 2 bases, with 14 bases spanning the gap. CDR1 and CDR2 (germline): DFQATT, SNEGSKA (reference sequence). The CDR3 coding sequence is TGCAGTGCTAGTTATAGCCGGCAGACCTACGAGCAGTACTTC. Translating it yields CSASYSRQTYEQYF.

This chain connects TRBV10-3 to TRBJ2-6; 8 bases align to TRBD2. Trimming cost V 3 bases and J 0 bases; bases outside gene matches: 1. Per the germline V gene, CDR1 is ENHRY and CDR2 is SYGVKD. This CDR3 has 16 amino acids. CDR3 in amino acids: CAISDGRVSGANVLTF. The CDR3 DNA sequence: TGTGCCATCAGTGACGGGAGGGTCTCTGGGGCCAACGTCCTGACTTTC.

This chain uses TRBV3-1 (or the pseudogene TRBV3-2) with TRBJ2-1, with 12 bases lining up with TRBD2. This CDR3 has 19 amino acids. The germline gives CDR1 LGHDT, CDR2 YNNKEL (reference sequence). V lost 3 bases, J lost 0 bases, and 9 bases stayed unmatched. The CDR3 nucleotides are TGTGCCAGCAGCCAGCCCGGGACTAGCGGGCCTAGCTCCTACAATGAGCAGTTCTTC. Translation: CASSQPGTSGPSSYNEQFF.

This clone was observed once. The V and J genes are TRBV19 and TRBJ2-5; the D call may be TRBD1 or TRBD2 (5 bases each). Germline CDR1 LNHDA, CDR2 SQIVND (reference sequence). There are 13 residues in the CDR3. Trimming cost V 4 bases and J 5 bases, with 11 bases left between them. The CDR3 loop reads CASSRGVRETQYF. The CDR3 DNA follows: TGTGCCAGTAGTAGAGGGGTAAGGGAGACCCAGTACTTC. Full variable domain (missing parts from reference TRBV19 and TRBJ2-5): DGGITQSPKYLFRKEGQNVTLSCEQNLNHDAMYWYRQDPGQGLRLIYYSQIVNDFQKGDIAEGYSVSREKKESFPLTVTSAQKNPTAFYLCASSRGVRETQYFGPGTRLLVL.

In DNA, the CDR3 is TGTGCCAGCATGGGGGGGACCGGGGAGCTGTTTTTT. Its translation: CASMGGTGELFF. The chain links TRBV27 to TRBJ2-2, with 7 bases fitting TRBD2. J lost 5 bases, V lost 7 bases, and 1 base had no gene match. Germline values: CDR1 MNHEY, CDR2 SMNVEV (reference sequence). The CDR3 sequence is 12 residues long.

The rearrangement links TRBV28 to TRBJ1-2; no firm D call. Trimming cost V 4 bases and J 4 bases, with 13 bases left between them. Per germline, CDR1 MDHEN and CDR2 SYDVKM. The CDR3 sequence is 14 residues long. This chain's CDR3 is CASSSYDWAYGYTF. The CDR3 nucleotides read TGTGCCAGCAGTTCCTACGACTGGGCCTATGGCTACACCTTC.

This rearrangement joins TRBV2 to TRBJ2-7; D gene ambiguous. Germline lookup yields CDR1 SNHLY and CDR2 FYNNEI. V was pared by 1 base and J by 11 bases, with 15 bases between. There are 13 residues in the CDR3. The CDR3 is CASSEGIRQNEYF. CDR3 nucleotide sequence: TGTGCCAGCAGTGAAGGAATAAGGCAGAATGAGTACTTC. Variable domain in full (rest from reference TRBV2 and TRBJ2-7): EPEVTQTPSHQVTQMGQEVILRCVPISNHLYFYWYRQILGQKVEFLVSFYNNEISEKSEIFDDQFSVERPDGSNFTLKIRSTKLEDSAMYFCASSEGIRQNEYFGPGTRLTVT.

The chain has TRBV18 and TRBJ1-1, with TRBD1 matching 7 bases. Trimming at V came to 5 bases and at J to 3 bases, leaving 9 bases not matched to a gene. The CDR3 length is 15 residues. Per germline, CDR1 KGHSH and CDR2 LQKENI. CDR3 sequence (DNA): TGTGCCAGCTCAGTCACAGGGGTAGGGGACACTGAAGCTTTCTTT. Protein product: CASSVTGVGDTEAFF.

The chain links TRBV19 to TRBJ1-1; D is unclear. Trimming took 5 bases from V and 2 from J, leaving 12 bases between them. Germline V gives CDR1 LNHDA, CDR2 SQIVND (reference sequence). CDR3 length: 14 residues. CDR3: CASSLGGINTEAFF. The DNA of the CDR3 is TGTGCCAGTAGTCTGGGCGGTATCAACACTGAAGCTTTCTTT. Full variable domain (outside the CDR3, taken from reference TRBV19 and TRBJ1-1): DGGITQSPKYLFRKEGQNVTLSCEQNLNHDAMYWYRQDPGQGLRLIYYSQIVNDFQKGDIAEGYSVSREKKESFPLTVTSAQKNPTAFYLCASSLGGINTEAFFGQGTRLTVV.

This chain uses TRBV24-1 with TRBJ1-1, with a weak D call TRBD1 (6 bases). Trimming left V 2 bases short and J 6 bases short, with 15 bases between. Germline V gene data show CDR1 as KGHDR and CDR2 as SFDVKD. This CDR3 has 15 residues. The CDR3 loop reads CATSDSGGRRAEAFF. DNA of the CDR3: TGTGCCACCAGTGATTCGGGGGGGCGGAGGGCTGAAGCTTTCTTT.